The 5 T cell receptor beta chains below all came from one sample that was sequenced in a study of cytomegalovirus exposure and HLA in healthy donors. The PCR used 60 Vbeta and 13 Jbeta primers. Sequenced by immunoSEQ multiplex PCR; TCRdb stores in-frame clones only, minus some. Its table lists around 97,000 clones. The sequenced sample was PBMCs. These TCRs come from a middle-aged man in good health and CMV-seronegative.

The rearrangement joins TRBV19 to TRBJ2-1; 8 bases match TRBD2. V lost 7 bases, J lost 2 bases, and 4 bases stayed unmatched. This CDR3 contains 14 residues. Germline V gene sequence: CDR1 LNHDA, CDR2 SQIVND (reference sequence). CDR3: CASMAGGAYNEQFF. The CDR3 coding sequence is TGTGCCAGTATGGCGGGAGGCGCCTACAATGAGCAGTTCTTC.

J is TRBJ1-3 and V is TRBV2; D uncertain. This CDR3 comprises 12 residues. V lost 4 bases and J lost 3, with 4 bases in between. Germline V gene sequence: CDR1 SNHLY, CDR2 FYNNEI. CDR3: CASSVRGNTIYF. The CDR3 DNA follows: TGTGCCAGCAGTGTGCGTGGAAACACCATATATTTT.

The V call is TRBV7-2, the J call TRBJ1-6; D might be TRBD1 (5 bases). Germline CDR1 reads SGHTA; CDR2 reads FQGNSA. This CDR3 is 15 amino acids long. The germline V and J ends were trimmed by 5 bases and 5 bases, with 13 bases remaining between them. The CDR3, as DNA: TGTGCCAGCAGCCGGTGGGGCGGAAATAATTCACCCCTCCACTTT. Amino acid sequence: CASSRWGGNNSPLHF.

The V call is TRBV11-2, the J call TRBJ2-7; D gene uncertain. Germline V gene data show CDR1 as SGHAT and CDR2 as FQNNGV. This CDR3 spans 14 amino acids. Trimming took off 1 base at V and 3 bases at J, with 10 bases between the two ends. The CDR3 nucleotides read TGTGCCAGCAGCTTAGTTGCAGGAATCTACGAGCAGTACTTC. Encoded protein: CASSLVAGIYEQYF.

The rearrangement links TRBV7-8 to TRBJ2-3; D not resolved. There are 11 residues in the CDR3. Germline V CDR1 and CDR2: SGHVS, FQNEAQ. Trimming removed 4 bases at V and 6 bases at J, with 5 bases between. This CDR3 reads CASSSFDTQYF. The CDR3 region has the DNA TGTGCCAGCAGCTCATTCGATACGCAGTATTTT. The full variable domain, with the rest looked up from reference TRBV7-8 and TRBJ2-3, is GAGVSQSPRYKVAKRGQDVALRCDPISGHVSLFWYQQALGQGPEFLTYFQNEAQLDKSGLPSDRFFAERPEGSVSTLKIQRTQQEDSAVYLCASSSFDTQYFGPGTRLTVL.